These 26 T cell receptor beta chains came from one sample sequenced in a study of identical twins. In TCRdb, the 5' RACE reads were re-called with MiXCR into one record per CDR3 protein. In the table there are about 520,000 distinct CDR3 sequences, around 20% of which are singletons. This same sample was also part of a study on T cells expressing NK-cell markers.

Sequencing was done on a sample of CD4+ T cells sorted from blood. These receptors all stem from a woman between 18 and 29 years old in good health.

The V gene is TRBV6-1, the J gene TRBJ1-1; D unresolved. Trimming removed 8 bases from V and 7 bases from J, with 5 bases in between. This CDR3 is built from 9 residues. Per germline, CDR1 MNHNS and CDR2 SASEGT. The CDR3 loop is CASGVEAFF. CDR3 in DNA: TGTGCCAGCGGGGTTGAAGCTTTCTTT.

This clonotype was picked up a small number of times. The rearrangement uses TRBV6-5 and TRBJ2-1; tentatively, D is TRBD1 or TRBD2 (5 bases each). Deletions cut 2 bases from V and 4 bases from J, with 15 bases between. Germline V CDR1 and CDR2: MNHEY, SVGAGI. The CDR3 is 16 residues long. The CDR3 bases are TGTGCCAGCAGTTACGAGGGGTCTACCGGTTACAATGAGCAGTTCTTC. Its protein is CASSYEGSTGYNEQFF.

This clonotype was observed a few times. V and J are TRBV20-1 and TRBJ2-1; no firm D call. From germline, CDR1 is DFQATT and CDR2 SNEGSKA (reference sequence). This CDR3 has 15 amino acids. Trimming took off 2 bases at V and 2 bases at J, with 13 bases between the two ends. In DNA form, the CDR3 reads TGCAGTGCTAGACAGACTCTGACCCCCTACAATGAGCAGTTCTTC. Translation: CSARQTLTPYNEQFF.

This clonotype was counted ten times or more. CDR3 loop: CSARGGNTIYF. CDR3 nucleotide sequence: TGCAGTGCTAGGGGGGGAAACACCATATATTTT. The chain uses TRBV20-1 and TRBJ1-3; no definite D call. This CDR3 contains 11 residues. Germline loops: CDR1 DFQATT, CDR2 SNEGSKA (reference sequence). Deletions cut 3 bases from V and 4 bases from J, with 4 bases between.

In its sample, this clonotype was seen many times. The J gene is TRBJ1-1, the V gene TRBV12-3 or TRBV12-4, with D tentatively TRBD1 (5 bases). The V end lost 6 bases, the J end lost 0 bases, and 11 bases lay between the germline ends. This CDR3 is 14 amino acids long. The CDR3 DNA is TGTGCCAGCAGCTTGGGGACGGTGAACACTGAAGCTTTCTTT. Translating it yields CASSLGTVNTEAFF.

In nucleotides, the CDR3 is TGCGCCAGCACACAGCGGGAGGGCCGGGGTGAGCAGTTCTTC. Translation gives CASTQREGRGEQFF. This chain links TRBV10-2 with TRBJ2-1; 10 nucleotides match TRBD2. The length of the CDR3 is 14 residues. With 7 bases clipped from V and 9 bases from J, the junction kept 9 bases outside the gene matches. From germline, CDR1 is WSHSY and CDR2 SAAADI.

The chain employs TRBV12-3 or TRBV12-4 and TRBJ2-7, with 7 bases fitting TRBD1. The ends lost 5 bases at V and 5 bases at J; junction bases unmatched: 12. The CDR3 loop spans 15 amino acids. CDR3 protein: CASSPTGRWSNEQYF. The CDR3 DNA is TGTGCCAGCAGTCCGACAGGGCGATGGTCGAACGAGCAGTACTTC.

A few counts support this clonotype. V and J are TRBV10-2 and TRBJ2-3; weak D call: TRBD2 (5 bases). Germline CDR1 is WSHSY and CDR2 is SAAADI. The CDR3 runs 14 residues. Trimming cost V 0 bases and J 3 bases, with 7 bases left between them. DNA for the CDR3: TGCGCCAGCAGTGAGTCGAGGGTTACAGATACGCAGTATTTT. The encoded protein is CASSESRVTDTQYF.

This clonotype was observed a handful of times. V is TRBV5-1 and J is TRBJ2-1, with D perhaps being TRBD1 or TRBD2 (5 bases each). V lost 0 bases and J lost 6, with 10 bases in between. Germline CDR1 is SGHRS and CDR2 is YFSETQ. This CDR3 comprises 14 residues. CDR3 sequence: CASSLGGKFNEQFF. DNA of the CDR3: TGCGCCAGCAGCTTGGGGGGGAAATTCAATGAGCAGTTCTTC. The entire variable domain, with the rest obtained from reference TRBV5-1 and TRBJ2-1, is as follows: KAGVTQTPRYLIKTRGQQVTLSCSPISGHRSVSWYQQTPGQGLQFLFEYFSETQRNKGNFPGRFSGRQFSNSRSEMNVSTLELGDSALYLCASSLGGKFNEQFFGPGTRLTVL.

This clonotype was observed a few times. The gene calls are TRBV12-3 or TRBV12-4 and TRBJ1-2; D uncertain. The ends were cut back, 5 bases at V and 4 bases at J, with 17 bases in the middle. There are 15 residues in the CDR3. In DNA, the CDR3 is TGTGCCAGCAGTCTAAATCCCCAGATACCCTATGGCTACACCTTC. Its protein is CASSLNPQIPYGYTF.

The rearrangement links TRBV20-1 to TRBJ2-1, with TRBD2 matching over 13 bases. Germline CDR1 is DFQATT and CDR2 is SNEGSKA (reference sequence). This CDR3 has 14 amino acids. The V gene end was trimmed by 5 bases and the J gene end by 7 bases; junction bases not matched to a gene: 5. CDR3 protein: CSASGTSGMNEQFF. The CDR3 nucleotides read TGCAGTGCTTCCGGGACTAGCGGGATGAATGAGCAGTTCTTC.

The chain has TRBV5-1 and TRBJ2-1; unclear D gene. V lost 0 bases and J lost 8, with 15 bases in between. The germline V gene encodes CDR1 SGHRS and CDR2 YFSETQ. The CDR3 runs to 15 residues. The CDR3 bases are TGCGCCAGCAGCTTGGCGGGTTCGCTCCGGGATGAGCAGTTCTTC. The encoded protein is CASSLAGSLRDEQFF. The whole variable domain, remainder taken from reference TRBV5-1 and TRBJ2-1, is KAGVTQTPRYLIKTRGQQVTLSCSPISGHRSVSWYQQTPGQGLQFLFEYFSETQRNKGNFPGRFSGRQFSNSRSEMNVSTLELGDSALYLCASSLAGSLRDEQFFGPGTRLTVL.

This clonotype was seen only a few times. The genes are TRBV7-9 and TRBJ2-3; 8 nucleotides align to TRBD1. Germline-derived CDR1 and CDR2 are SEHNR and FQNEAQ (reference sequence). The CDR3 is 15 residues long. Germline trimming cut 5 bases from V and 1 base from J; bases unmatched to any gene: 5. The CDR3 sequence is CASSPTGVGTDTQYF. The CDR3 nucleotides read TGTGCCAGCAGCCCGACAGGGGTCGGCACAGATACGCAGTATTTT. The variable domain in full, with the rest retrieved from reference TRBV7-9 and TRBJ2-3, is DTGVSQNPRHKITKRGQNVTFRCDPISEHNRLYWYRQTLGQGPEFLTYFQNEAQLEKSRLLSDRFSAERPKGSFSTLEIQRTEQGDSAMYLCASSPTGVGTDTQYFGPGTRLTVL.

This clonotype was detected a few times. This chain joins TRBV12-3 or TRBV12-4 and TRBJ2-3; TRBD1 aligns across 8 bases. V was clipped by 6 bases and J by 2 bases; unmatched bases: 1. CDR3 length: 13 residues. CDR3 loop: CASRTGATDTQYF. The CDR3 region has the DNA TGTGCCAGCAGGACAGGGGCCACAGATACGCAGTATTTT.

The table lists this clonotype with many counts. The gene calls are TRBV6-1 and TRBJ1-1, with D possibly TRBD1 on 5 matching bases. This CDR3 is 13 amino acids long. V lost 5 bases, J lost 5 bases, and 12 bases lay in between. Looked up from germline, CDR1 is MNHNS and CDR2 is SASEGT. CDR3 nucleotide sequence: TGTGCCAGCAGTCCGAATTGGGGGACTGAAGCTTTCTTT. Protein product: CASSPNWGTEAFF.

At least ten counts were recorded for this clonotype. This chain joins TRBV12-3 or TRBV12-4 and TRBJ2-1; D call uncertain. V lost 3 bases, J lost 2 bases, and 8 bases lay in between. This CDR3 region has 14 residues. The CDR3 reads CASSFPGAYNEQFF. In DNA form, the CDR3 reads TGTGCCAGCAGTTTCCCTGGGGCCTACAATGAGCAGTTCTTC.

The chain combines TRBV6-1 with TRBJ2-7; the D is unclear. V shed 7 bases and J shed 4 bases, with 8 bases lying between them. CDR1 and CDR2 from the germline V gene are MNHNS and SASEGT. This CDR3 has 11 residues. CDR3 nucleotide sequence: TGTGCCAGCATCTACCGGTACGAGCAGTACTTC. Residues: CASIYRYEQYF.

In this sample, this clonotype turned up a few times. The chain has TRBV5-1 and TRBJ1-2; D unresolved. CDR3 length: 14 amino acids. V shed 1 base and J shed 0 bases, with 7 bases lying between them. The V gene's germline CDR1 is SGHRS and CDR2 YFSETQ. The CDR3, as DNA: TGCGCCAGCAGCTTGACCCAATCTAACTATGGCTACACCTTC. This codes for CASSLTQSNYGYTF.

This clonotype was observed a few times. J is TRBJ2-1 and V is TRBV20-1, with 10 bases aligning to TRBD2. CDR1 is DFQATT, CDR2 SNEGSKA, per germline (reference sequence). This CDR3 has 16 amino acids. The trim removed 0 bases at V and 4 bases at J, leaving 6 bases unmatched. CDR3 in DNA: TGCAGTGCTAGAGACGTTAGCGGGAGGCGTTACAATGAGCAGTTCTTC. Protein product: CSARDVSGRRYNEQFF.

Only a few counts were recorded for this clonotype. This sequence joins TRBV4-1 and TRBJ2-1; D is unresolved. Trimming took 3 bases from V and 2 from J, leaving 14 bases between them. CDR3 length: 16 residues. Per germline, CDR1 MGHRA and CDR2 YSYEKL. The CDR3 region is CASSQALGGTYNEQFF. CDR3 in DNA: TGCGCCAGCAGCCAGGCTTTGGGCGGAACCTACAATGAGCAGTTCTTC.

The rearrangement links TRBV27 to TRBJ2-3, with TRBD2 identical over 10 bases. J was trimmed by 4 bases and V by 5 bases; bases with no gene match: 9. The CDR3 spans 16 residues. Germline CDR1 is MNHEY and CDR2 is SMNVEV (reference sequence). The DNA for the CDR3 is TGTGCCAGCAGTGTTCTTTTGACTAGCGGGTCAGATACGCAGTATTTT. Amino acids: CASSVLLTSGSDTQYF.

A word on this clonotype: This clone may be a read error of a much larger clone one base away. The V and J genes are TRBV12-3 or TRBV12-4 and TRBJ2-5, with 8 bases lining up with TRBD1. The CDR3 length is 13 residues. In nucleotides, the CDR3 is TGTGCCAGCAGTAACAGGGGGGAAGAGACCCGGTACTTC. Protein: CASSNRGEETRYF.

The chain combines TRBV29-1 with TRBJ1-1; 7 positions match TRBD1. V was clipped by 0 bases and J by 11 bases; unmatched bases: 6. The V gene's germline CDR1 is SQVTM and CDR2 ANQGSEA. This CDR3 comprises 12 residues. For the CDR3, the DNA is TGCAGCGTTGAAGATAAGGGGGCTAGTGCTTTCTTT. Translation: CSVEDKGASAFF.

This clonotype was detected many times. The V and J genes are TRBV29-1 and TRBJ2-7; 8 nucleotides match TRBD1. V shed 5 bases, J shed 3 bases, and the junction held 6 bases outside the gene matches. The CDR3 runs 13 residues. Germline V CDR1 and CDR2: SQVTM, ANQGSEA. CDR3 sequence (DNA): TGCAGCGTTTGGTCAGGGGGCGTCTACGAGCAGTACTTC. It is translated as CSVWSGGVYEQYF.

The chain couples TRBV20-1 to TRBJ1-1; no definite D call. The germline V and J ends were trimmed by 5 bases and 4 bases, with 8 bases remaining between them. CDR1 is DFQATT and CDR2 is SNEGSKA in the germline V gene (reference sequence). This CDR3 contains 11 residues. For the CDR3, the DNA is TGCAGTGCTCCCCAAGTCACTGAAGCTTTCTTT. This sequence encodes CSAPQVTEAFF.

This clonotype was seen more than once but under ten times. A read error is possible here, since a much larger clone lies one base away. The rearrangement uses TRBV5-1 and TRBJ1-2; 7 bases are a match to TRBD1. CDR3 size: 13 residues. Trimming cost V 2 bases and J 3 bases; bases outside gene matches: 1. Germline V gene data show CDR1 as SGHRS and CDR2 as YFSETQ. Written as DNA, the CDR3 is TGCGCCAGCAGCTTTACAGGGGACTATGGCTACACCTTC. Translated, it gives CASSFTGDYGYTF.